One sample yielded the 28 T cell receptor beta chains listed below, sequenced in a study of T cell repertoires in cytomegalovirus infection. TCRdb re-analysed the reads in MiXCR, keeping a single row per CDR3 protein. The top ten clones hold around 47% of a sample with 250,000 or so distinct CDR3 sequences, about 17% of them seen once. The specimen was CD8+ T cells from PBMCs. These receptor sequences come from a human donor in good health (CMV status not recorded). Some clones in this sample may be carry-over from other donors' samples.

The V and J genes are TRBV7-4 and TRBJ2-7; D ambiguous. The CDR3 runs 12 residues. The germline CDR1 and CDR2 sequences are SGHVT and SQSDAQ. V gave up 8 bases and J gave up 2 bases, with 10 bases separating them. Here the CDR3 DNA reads TGTGCCAGCGGCCTCAAGGCCTACGAGCAGTACTTC. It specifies CASGLKAYEQYF.

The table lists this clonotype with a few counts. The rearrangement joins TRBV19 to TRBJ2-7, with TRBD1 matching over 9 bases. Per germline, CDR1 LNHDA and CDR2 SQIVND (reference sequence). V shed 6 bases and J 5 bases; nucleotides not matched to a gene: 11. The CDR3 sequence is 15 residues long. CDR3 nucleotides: TGTGCCAGTAGGCACCGGGACAGGGTCATCGACGAGCAGTACTTC. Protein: CASRHRDRVIDEQYF. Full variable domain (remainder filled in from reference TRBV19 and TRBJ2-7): DGGITQSPKYLFRKEGQNVTLSCEQNLNHDAMYWYRQDPGQGLRLIYYSQIVNDFQKGDIAEGYSVSREKKESFPLTVTSAQKNPTAFYLCASRHRDRVIDEQYFGPGTRLTVT.

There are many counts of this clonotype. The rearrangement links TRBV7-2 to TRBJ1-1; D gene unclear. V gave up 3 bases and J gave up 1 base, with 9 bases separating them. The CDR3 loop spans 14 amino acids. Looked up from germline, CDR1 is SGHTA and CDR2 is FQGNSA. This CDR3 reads CASSFQRGNTEAFF. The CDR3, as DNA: TGTGCCAGCAGCTTTCAGCGGGGGAACACTGAAGCTTTCTTT.

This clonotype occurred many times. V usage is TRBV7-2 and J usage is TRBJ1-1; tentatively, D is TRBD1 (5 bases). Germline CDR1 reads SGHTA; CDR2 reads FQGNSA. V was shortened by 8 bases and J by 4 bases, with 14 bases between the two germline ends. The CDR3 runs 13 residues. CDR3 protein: CASGWGGTTEAFF. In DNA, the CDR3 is TGTGCCAGCGGGTGGGGTGGGACCACTGAAGCTTTCTTT.

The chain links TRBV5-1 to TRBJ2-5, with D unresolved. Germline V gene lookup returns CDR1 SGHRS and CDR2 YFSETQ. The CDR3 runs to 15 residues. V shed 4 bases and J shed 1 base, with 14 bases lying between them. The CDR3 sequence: CASSPKWDSQETQYF. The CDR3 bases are TGCGCCAGCAGCCCTAAGTGGGATAGCCAAGAGACCCAGTACTTC.

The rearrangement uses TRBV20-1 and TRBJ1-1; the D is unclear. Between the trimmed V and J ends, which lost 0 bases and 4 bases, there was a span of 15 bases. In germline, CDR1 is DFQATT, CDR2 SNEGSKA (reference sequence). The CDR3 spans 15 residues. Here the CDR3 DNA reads TGCAGTGCTAGAGAACCCTCAGAGGTAAGCACTGAAGCTTTCTTT. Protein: CSAREPSEVSTEAFF.

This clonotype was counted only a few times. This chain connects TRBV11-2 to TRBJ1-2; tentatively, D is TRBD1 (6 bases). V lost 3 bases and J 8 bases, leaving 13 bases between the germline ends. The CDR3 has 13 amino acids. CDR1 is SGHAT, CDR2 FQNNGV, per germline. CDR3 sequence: CASSFSQGRGYTF. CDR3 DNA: TGTGCCAGCAGCTTCTCACAGGGCAGAGGCTACACCTTC.

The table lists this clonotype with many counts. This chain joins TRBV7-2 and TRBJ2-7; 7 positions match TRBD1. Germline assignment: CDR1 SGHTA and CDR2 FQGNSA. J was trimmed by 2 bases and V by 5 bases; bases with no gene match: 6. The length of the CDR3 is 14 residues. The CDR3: CASSRSTGAYEQYF. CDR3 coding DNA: TGTGCCAGCAGCCGTAGCACAGGGGCCTACGAGCAGTACTTC.

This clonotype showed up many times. The CDR3 loop is CASSFRTGATEAFF. DNA of the CDR3: TGTGCCAGCAGCTTCCGGACTGGGGCCACTGAAGCTTTCTTT. The chain combines TRBV11-2 with TRBJ1-1; perhaps TRBD1 as D (5 bases). There are 14 residues in the CDR3. V dropped 3 bases and J dropped 4 bases, with 12 bases sitting between them. Per germline, CDR1 SGHAT and CDR2 FQNNGV.

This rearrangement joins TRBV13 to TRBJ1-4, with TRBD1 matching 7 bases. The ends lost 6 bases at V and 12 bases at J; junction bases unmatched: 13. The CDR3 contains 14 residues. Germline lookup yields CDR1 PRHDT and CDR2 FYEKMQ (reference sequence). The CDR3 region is CASSSPTGPEELFF. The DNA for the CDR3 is TGTGCCAGCAGTTCTCCGACAGGGCCCGAGGAACTGTTTTTT.

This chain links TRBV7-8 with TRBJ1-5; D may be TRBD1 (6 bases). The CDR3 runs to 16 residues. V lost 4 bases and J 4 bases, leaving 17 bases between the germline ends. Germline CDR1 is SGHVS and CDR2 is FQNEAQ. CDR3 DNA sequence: TGTGCCAGCAGCTGGGCTGGGGGGGGCAGTAATCAGCCCCAGCATTTT. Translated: CASSWAGGGSNQPQHF.

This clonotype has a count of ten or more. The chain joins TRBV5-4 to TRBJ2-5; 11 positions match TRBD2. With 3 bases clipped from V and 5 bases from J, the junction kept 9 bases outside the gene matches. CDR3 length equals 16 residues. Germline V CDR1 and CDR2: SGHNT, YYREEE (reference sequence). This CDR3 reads CASSSALAGVWETQYF. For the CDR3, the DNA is TGTGCCAGCAGCTCTGCACTAGCGGGGGTATGGGAGACCCAGTACTTC.

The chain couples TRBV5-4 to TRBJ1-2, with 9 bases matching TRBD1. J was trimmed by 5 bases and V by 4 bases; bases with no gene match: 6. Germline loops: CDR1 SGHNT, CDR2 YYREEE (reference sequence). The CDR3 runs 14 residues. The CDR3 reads CASSQQGARYGYTF. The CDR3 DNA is TGTGCCAGCAGCCAACAGGGGGCTCGATATGGCTACACCTTC.

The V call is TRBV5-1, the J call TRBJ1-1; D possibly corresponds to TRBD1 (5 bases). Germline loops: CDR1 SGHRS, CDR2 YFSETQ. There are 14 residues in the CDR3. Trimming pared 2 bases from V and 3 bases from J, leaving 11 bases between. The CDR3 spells CASSLLGVHTEAFF. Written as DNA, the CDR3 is TGCGCCAGCAGCTTATTGGGGGTGCACACTGAAGCTTTCTTT. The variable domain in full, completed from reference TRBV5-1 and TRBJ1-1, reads KAGVTQTPRYLIKTRGQQVTLSCSPISGHRSVSWYQQTPGQGLQFLFEYFSETQRNKGNFPGRFSGRQFSNSRSEMNVSTLELGDSALYLCASSLLGVHTEAFFGQGTRLTVV.

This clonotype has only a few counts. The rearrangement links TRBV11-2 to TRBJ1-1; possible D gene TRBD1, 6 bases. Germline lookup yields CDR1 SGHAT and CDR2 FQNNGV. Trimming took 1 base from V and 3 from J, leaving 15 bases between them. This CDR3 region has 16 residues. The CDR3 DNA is TGTGCCAGCAGCTTAGGAAAAGGGGGTGACGACACTGAAGCTTTCTTT. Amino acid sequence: CASSLGKGGDDTEAFF.

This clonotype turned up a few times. The CDR3 DNA is TGTGCCAGCAGCGGGCAGGGGTTCGGGAACACTGAAGCTTTCTTT. Protein product: CASSGQGFGNTEAFF. This chain connects TRBV7-4 to TRBJ1-1; D may be TRBD1 (6 bases). Germline assignment: CDR1 SGHVT and CDR2 SQSDAQ. V lost 5 bases and J 1 base, leaving 14 bases between the germline ends. This CDR3 spans 15 amino acids.

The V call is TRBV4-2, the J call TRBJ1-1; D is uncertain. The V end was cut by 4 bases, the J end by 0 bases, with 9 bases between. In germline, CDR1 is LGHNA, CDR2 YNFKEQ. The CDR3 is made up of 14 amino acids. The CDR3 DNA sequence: TGTGCCAGCAGCCCTACGAACCTGAACACTGAAGCTTTCTTT. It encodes CASSPTNLNTEAFF.

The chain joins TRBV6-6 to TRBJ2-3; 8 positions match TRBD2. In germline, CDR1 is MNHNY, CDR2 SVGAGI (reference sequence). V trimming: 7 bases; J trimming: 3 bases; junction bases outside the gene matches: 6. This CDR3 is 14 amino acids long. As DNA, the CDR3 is TGTGCCAGCAACGAGGCGGGGGGAACAGATACGCAGTATTTT. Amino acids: CASNEAGGTDTQYF.

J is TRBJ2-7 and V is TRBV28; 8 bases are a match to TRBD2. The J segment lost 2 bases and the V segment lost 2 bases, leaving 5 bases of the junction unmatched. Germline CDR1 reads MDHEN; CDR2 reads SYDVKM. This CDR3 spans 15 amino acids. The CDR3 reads CASSLQAGAAYEQYF. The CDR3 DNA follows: TGTGCCAGCAGTTTACAAGCGGGGGCCGCCTACGAGCAGTACTTC.

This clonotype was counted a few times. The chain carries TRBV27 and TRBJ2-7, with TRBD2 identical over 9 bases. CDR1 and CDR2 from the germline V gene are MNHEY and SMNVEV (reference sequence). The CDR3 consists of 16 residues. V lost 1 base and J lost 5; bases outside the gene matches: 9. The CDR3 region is CASSLLLAGRPNEQYF. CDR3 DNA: TGTGCCAGCAGTTTATTGCTAGCGGGGAGACCTAACGAGCAGTACTTC.

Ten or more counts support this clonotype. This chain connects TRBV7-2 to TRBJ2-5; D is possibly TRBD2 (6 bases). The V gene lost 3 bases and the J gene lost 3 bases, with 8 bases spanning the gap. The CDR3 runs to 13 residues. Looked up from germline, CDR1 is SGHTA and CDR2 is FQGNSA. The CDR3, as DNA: TGTGCCAGCAGCTTCGGGGGAAAAGAGACCCAGTACTTC. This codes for CASSFGGKETQYF.

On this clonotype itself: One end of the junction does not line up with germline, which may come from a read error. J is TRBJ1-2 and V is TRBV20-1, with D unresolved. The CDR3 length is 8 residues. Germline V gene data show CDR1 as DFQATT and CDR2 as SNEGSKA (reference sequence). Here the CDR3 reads CSANPHSF. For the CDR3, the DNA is TGCAGTGCTAATCCCCATAGCTTC.

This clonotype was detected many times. CDR3 sequence reads: CASSGPRGRVRTEAFF. In nucleotides, the CDR3 is TGTGCCAGCAGTGGCCCCAGGGGGCGAGTTCGCACTGAAGCTTTCTTT. V is TRBV6-2 or TRBV6-3 and J is TRBJ1-1; 8 nucleotides match TRBD1. The junction had 12 bases not matched to a gene; V was cut back by 5 bases and J by 4 bases. Per germline, CDR1 MNHEY and CDR2 SVGEGT. The CDR3 is 16 amino acids.

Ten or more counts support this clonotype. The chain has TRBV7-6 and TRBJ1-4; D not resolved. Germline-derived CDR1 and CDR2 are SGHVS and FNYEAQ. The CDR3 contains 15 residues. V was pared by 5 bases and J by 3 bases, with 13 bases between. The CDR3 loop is CASSPVRGSNEKLFF. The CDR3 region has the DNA TGTGCCAGCAGCCCTGTAAGAGGATCTAATGAAAAACTGTTTTTT.

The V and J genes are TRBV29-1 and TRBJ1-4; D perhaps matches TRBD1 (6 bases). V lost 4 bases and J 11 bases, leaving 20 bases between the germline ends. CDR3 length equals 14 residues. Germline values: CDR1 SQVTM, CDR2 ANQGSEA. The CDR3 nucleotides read TGCAGCGTTGGGCGGGCGGGGGGCGATAGCAAACTGTTTTTT. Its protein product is CSVGRAGGDSKLFF.

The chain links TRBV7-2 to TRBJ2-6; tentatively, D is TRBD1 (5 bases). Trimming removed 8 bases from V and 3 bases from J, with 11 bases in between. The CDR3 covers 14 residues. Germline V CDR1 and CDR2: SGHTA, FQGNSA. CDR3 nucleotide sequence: TGTGCCAGCTTGGGGCTACGTGGGGCCAACGTCCTGACTTTC. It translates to CASLGLRGANVLTF.

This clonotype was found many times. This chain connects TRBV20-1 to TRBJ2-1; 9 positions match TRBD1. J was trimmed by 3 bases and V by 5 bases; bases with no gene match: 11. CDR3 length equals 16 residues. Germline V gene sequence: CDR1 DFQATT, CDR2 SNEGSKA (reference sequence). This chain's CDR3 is CSAPDRGGINYNEQFF. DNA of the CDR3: TGCAGTGCTCCGGACAGGGGAGGAATAAACTACAATGAGCAGTTCTTC.

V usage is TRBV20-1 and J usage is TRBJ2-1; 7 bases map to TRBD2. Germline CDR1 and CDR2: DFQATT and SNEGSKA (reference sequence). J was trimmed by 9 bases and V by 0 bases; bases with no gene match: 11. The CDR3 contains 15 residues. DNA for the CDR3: TGCAGTGCTAGAGATTGGACGGGGCCGGGGGGTGAGCAGTTCTTC. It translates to CSARDWTGPGGEQFF.